This TCR beta chain was captured in a study of CD8+CD57+ T cells in acquired aplastic anemia. CDR1 is KGHDR and CDR2 is SFDVKD in the germline V gene. CDR3 length: 15 amino acids. An expansion of CD8+CD57+ cells by flow cytometry had been shown in patients chosen for sequencing. The template used for profiling TCR beta VDJ and CDR3 was genomic DNA. One entry per CDR3 protein, called by TCRdb with MiXCR from the reads. This repertoire shows approximately 190,000 distinct CDR3 sequences, around 45% found once; its top ten account for about 9.7%. The clonotype originates from a human donor with aplastic anemia. The V gene is TRBV24-1, the J gene TRBJ2-1; 14 bases agree with TRBD2. The source material was sorted CD4+, CD8+, or CD8+CD57+ T cells (not recorded which) from PBMCs. In DNA form, the CDR3 reads TGTGCTAGAGATAGCAGACTAGCGGGAGGGAGTGAGCAGTTCTTC. This gives the protein CARDSRLAGGSEQFF.